This paragraph reports one T cell receptor beta chain. It lacks a known antigen. No much larger clonotype is one base removed from it; base qualities were not supplied. Each collaborating institution followed its own protocols to collect whole blood in K2EDTA tubes. For TCRbeta analysis, collaborators shipped samples in one of three forms: frozen whole blood, isolated PBMCs, or DNA extracted from either of those sample types. The sample belongs to a study of blood T cell repertoires in COVID-19 (dated by TCRdb to the early 2020s). Looking at the study overall: Samples from collaborators originated in the United States, Italy and Spain and spanned both the acute and convalescent phases of COVID-19. The material from the prospective study consisted of cDNA or gDNA derived from T cells, B-cell-depleted T cells, or PBMCs. Samples were obtained from the ongoing ImmuneRACE study (first 160 participants) and from 1,000 to 1,500 subjects provided by 6 global collaborators. Deeply sampled blood TCRbeta repertoires from subjects exposed to, actively infected with, or recovered from COVID-19 were included in the dataset. Nearly every sample came with metadata listing a de-identified subject ID, COVID-19 status, age in years and sex. The repertoires were made available in a free public database intended to serve as a resource for research on the immune response to SARS-CoV-2. HLA class I and class II types, where available, came from metadata supplied by the sample provider rather than from assay-based typing.

TCRbeta CDR3 regions were amplified from genomic DNA using the immunoSEQ Assay, a bias-controlled multiplex PCR. As for the original processing: The number of nucleated cells in each sample was estimated from the amplification of reference gene primers within the assay. To quantify the absolute abundance of each unique TCRbeta CDR3 rearrangement, sequence reads were collapsed and filtered. For each sample, productive Simpson clonality was calculated as the square root of Simpson's diversity index over productive rearrangements. TCRdb provides this immuneACCESS table in a form limited to in-frame rearrangements. Some clones are lacking; in checked studies, under half of them reflect an unresolved V gene, and why the rest are absent is not known. For V, J and clone size, that table is used; D and trimming come from the DNA. The sample table lists some 90,000 clones, about nine tenths of them with a count of one. 3% to 4.5% of the sample rests with the top ten.

The research as a whole found: How much clinical and demographic metadata was included differed by source and by participant, and the metadata was provided uncurated.

Trimming accounts for 1 base at V and 4 bases at J, while the number of junction bases matched to no gene is 1. Taken from the germline V gene, the CDR1 and CDR2 loops are SNHLY and FYNNEI. Including the terminal cysteine and phenylalanine, the CDR3 comprises 15 residues. Of all the DNA, just the CDR3 is kept, 45 bases in frame from base 1. The clonotype originates from a woman aged 50 to 60 in a cohort sampled during active COVID-19. The chain is assembled from TRBV2 and TRBJ1-2; 12 of the junction bases match TRBD1. Material: peripheral blood. The bases are TGTGCCAGCAGTGAAGGGGGACAGGGGGCCTATGGCTACACCTTC. This translates into CASSEGGQGAYGYTF.